Below, one T cell receptor beta chain is given with its context. The sample originates from a study of CDR3 diversity in severe acne. This CDR3 is 19 amino acids long. V lost 3 bases and J lost 0; bases outside the gene matches: 12. Germline loops: CDR1 SGHAT, CDR2 FQNNGV. TCRdb redid the calling of the PCR reads with MiXCR, one entry per CDR3 protein. The data show more than 85,000 distinct CDR3 sequences, about 53% seen once. The clonotype was recovered from a male donor with severe acne vulgaris. V and J are TRBV11-2 and TRBJ2-7; the match to TRBD2 covers 12 bases. The sample was blood. CDR3 nucleotides: TGTGCCAGCAGCTTGACTAGCGGGGGTGCACCTCCGTGCTCCTACGAGCAGTACTTC. Translating it yields CASSLTSGGAPPCSYEQYF.